The 15 T cell receptor beta chains presented below share a single source sample, sequenced in a study of a mutant IDH1 vaccine in newly diagnosed glioma. No antigen has been identified for these receptors. Time point described: week 5, during vaccination. The study gave 300 ug of mutant IDH1 20-mer peptide per vaccine dose, with topical imiquimod. Produced via immunoSEQ multiplex PCR; TCRdb's table is partial and in-frame only. This sample has 56,000 or so clones, with around 80% found just once. The sample was PBMCs, taken from a glioma patient whose treatment included an IDH1 peptide vaccine. The receptors were gathered from a woman aged 40 to 49 with glioma.

The rearrangement joins TRBV7-9 to TRBJ2-7, with a weak D call TRBD2 (6 bases). With 0 bases removed from V and 7 bases from J, the gap between germline ends came to 16 bases. This CDR3 region has 15 residues. Germline-derived CDR1 and CDR2 are SEHNR and FQNEAQ (reference sequence). CDR3 sequence reads: CASSLAGGNHREQYF. As DNA, the CDR3 is TGTGCCAGCAGCTTAGCGGGGGGAAACCACAGGGAGCAGTACTTC.

This clone turned up a few times. The chain recombines TRBV12-5 with TRBJ1-5; no clear D gene. Germline-derived CDR1 and CDR2 are LGHNT and FRNRAP. This CDR3 is 13 amino acids long. With 6 bases removed from V and 0 bases from J, the gap between germline ends came to 6 bases. CDR3 nucleotide sequence: TGTGCTAGTGGCGATTTTAGCAATCAGCCCCAGCATTTT. It is translated as CASGDFSNQPQHF.

The chain uses TRBV7-9 and TRBJ1-4, with 7 bases that match TRBD1. This CDR3 has 16 amino acids. V lost 4 bases and J lost 5; bases outside the gene matches: 10. The V gene's germline CDR1 is SEHNR and CDR2 FQNEAQ (reference sequence). The chain's CDR3 is CASSSNRDSENEKLFF. CDR3 sequence (DNA): TGTGCCAGCAGCTCCAACCGGGACAGCGAGAATGAAAAACTGTTTTTT.

The chain links TRBV4-3 to TRBJ2-7; TRBD2 matches 9 bases. CDR1 and CDR2 from the germline V gene are LGHNA and YSLEER. This CDR3 is built from 16 residues. Trimming at V came to 0 bases and at J to 1 base, leaving 4 bases not matched to a gene. This CDR3 is CASSQEFTSGSYEQYF. CDR3 DNA: TGCGCCAGCAGCCAAGAATTCACTAGCGGGTCCTACGAGCAGTACTTC.

V is TRBV27 and J is TRBJ1-5; the D is unclear. The V and J ends lost 5 bases and 5 bases respectively, with 16 bases between them. Germline-derived CDR1 and CDR2 are MNHEY and SMNVEV (reference sequence). The CDR3 spans 15 residues. CDR3 residues: CASSPRSWSDQPQHF. CDR3 DNA: TGTGCCAGCAGTCCCCGGTCTTGGTCGGATCAGCCCCAGCATTTT.

The rearrangement links TRBV19 to TRBJ2-2, with D tentatively TRBD2 (5 bases). V gave up 1 base and J gave up 7 bases, with 13 bases separating them. Germline CDR1 is LNHDA and CDR2 is SQIVND (reference sequence). This CDR3 is built from 15 residues. CDR3 loop: CASSIGLAYGGELFF. The DNA of the CDR3 is TGTGCCAGTAGTATAGGTCTAGCCTATGGCGGGGAGCTGTTTTTT.

The rearrangement links TRBV10-3 to TRBJ1-1; tentatively, D is TRBD1 (6 bases). The CDR3 loop spans 13 amino acids. V lost 4 bases, J lost 10 bases, and 16 bases lay in between. Germline CDR1 and CDR2: ENHRY and SYGVKD. The CDR3 DNA reads TGTGCCATCAGTGTGGGGGGCCTGGCGGTAGCTTTCTTT. Its protein product is CAISVGGLAVAFF.

This clone was counted only a few times. The rearrangement uses TRBV5-1 and TRBJ1-1; 7 bases fit TRBD1. CDR1 is SGHRS and CDR2 is YFSETQ in the germline V gene. This CDR3 has 13 amino acids. Trimming cost V 3 bases and J 3 bases; bases outside gene matches: 2. The CDR3 spells CASSYGQDTEAFF. The DNA for the CDR3 is TGCGCCAGCAGCTACGGACAGGACACTGAAGCTTTCTTT.

The V gene is TRBV14, the J gene TRBJ2-3; D uncertain. The CDR3 sequence is 15 residues long. V was shortened by 0 bases and J by 1 base, with 8 bases between the two germline ends. CDR1 SGHDN and CDR2 FVKESK come from the germline V gene. The CDR3 DNA is TGTGCCAGCAGCCAAGATGCACTCCGCACAGATACGCAGTATTTT. Translation: CASSQDALRTDTQYF.

CDR3 residues: CASFTGLSNQPQHF. DNA for the CDR3: TGTGCCAGCTTCACAGGGTTAAGCAATCAGCCCCAGCATTTT. The rearrangement links TRBV6-1 to TRBJ1-5; tentatively, D is TRBD1 (6 bases). The germline gives CDR1 MNHNS, CDR2 SASEGT. The V end lost 8 bases, the J end lost 1 base, and 12 bases lay between the germline ends. The CDR3 sequence is 14 residues long.

This sequence joins TRBV5-5 and TRBJ1-1, with a possible D match to TRBD1 (6 bases). The CDR3 runs 15 residues. Germline-derived CDR1 and CDR2 are SGHKS and YYEKEE (reference sequence). Trimming cost V 5 bases and J 0 bases, with 14 bases left between them. The CDR3 sequence: CASSSRGAMNTEAFF. CDR3 DNA sequence: TGTGCCAGCAGTTCGAGGGGGGCCATGAACACTGAAGCTTTCTTT. Full variable domain (remainder filled in from reference TRBV5-5 and TRBJ1-1): DAGVTQSPTHLIKTRGQQVTLRCSPISGHKSVSWYQQVLGQGPQFIFQYYEKEERGRGNFPDRFSARQFPNYSSELNVNALLLGDSALYLCASSSRGAMNTEAFFGQGTRLTVV.

This clone was picked up one time. V gene TRBV18 combines with J gene TRBJ1-2; 10 bases match TRBD1. The CDR3 extends over 14 amino acids. V lost 3 bases and J lost 6; bases outside the gene matches: 4. In germline, CDR1 is KGHSH, CDR2 LQKENI. CDR3 bases: TGTGCCAGCTCACCCGGGACAGGGGATCATGGCTACACCTTC. Translated, it gives CASSPGTGDHGYTF.

The rearrangement uses TRBV11-2 and TRBJ2-7; D call uncertain. V lost 0 bases and J lost 0, with 9 bases in between. Looked up from germline, CDR1 is SGHAT and CDR2 is FQNNGV. CDR3 length: 15 residues. CDR3 sequence: CASSLDSVSSYEQYF. The DNA for the CDR3 is TGTGCCAGCAGCTTAGACAGCGTCAGCTCCTACGAGCAGTACTTC.

The V gene is TRBV7-8, the J gene TRBJ1-2; D gene ambiguous. Deletions cut 5 bases from V and 3 bases from J, with 7 bases between. The CDR3 spans 12 residues. CDR1 and CDR2 (germline): SGHVS, FQNEAQ. The CDR3 nucleotides are TGTGCCAGCAGCCCAGGATACTATGGCTACACCTTC. Its protein is CASSPGYYGYTF.

This chain links TRBV5-6 with TRBJ1-5; D not resolved. Trimming took off 1 base at V and 0 bases at J, with 11 bases between the two ends. In germline, CDR1 is SGHDT, CDR2 YYEEEE. This CDR3 is built from 16 residues. CDR3 nucleotides: TGTGCCAGCAGCTTGATGACAAAATTTAGCAATCAGCCCCAGCATTTT. Residues: CASSLMTKFSNQPQHF.